This is a list of T cell receptor beta chains from one sample in a study of T cells in Graves' hyperthyroidism and ophthalmopathy. TCRdb used MiXCR to reprocess the multiplex PCR reads, holding one entry per CDR3 protein. Of about 59,000 distinct CDR3 sequences listed, approximately 57% are singletons. The sequencing input was blood. Every receptor here comes from a woman aged 60-70 years with Graves' ophthalmopathy. The CDR3 runs from the conserved cysteine through the conserved F or W. Each record gives: D gene, clone size, V gene, J gene, CDR3 DNA, CDR3 protein. A D gene is named only where the DNA matches it firmly. Clone size, where shown, is once, few, many, or a class for clones that have expanded.

d_call: -; clone_size: many; v_call: TRBV19; j_call: TRBJ1-3; cdr3_nt: TGTGCCAGTAGTATTTTTCCCGAATCCTCTGGAAACACCATATATTTT; cdr3_aa: CASSIFPESSGNTIYF
d_call: -; clone_size: once; v_call: TRBV20-1; j_call: TRBJ2-7; cdr3_nt: TGCAGTGCTATCGAGCGGGCAATAAGCCCCTACGAGCAGTACTTC; cdr3_aa: CSAIERAISPYEQYF
d_call: -; clone_size: many; v_call: TRBV2; j_call: TRBJ2-5; cdr3_nt: TGTGCCAGCAGAGATGGGGGGGGCTTTGGGGAGACCCAGTACTTC; cdr3_aa: CASRDGGGFGETQYF
d_call: TRBD1; clone_size: once; v_call: TRBV20-1; j_call: TRBJ2-3; cdr3_nt: TGCAGTGCCCACTTGGGACAGGACTACAATGAGCAGTATTTT; cdr3_aa: CSAHLGQDYNEQYF
d_call: TRBD1; clone_size: -; v_call: TRBV24-1; j_call: TRBJ2-3; cdr3_nt: TGTGCCACCAGTGAACCCGGACAGGGACGCACAGATACGCAGTATTTT; cdr3_aa: CATSEPGQGRTDTQYF
d_call: -; clone_size: medium-sized; v_call: TRBV29-1; j_call: TRBJ2-1; cdr3_nt: TGCAGCTCCCGCCGGGGGTACAATGAGCAGTTCTTC; cdr3_aa: CSSRRGYNEQFF
d_call: -; clone_size: -; v_call: TRBV2; j_call: TRBJ2-1; cdr3_nt: -; cdr3_aa: CASMRDSYGYTFGSYNEQFF
d_call: TRBD1; clone_size: many; v_call: TRBV5-1; j_call: TRBJ2-5; cdr3_nt: TGCGCCAGCAGCCAAGGGACAGGGGGCCAAGAGACCCAGTACTTC; cdr3_aa: CASSQGTGGQETQYF
d_call: -; clone_size: medium-sized; v_call: TRBV25-1; j_call: TRBJ1-6; cdr3_nt: TGTGCCAGCAGTGACAGGGAGTCGTCACCCCTCCACTTT; cdr3_aa: CASSDRESSPLHF
d_call: TRBD2; clone_size: -; v_call: TRBV7-8; j_call: TRBJ2-7; cdr3_nt: TGTGCCAGCAGCTTAGCGGGGTGGGGACTAGCGGGACAGGAGCAGTACTTC; cdr3_aa: CASSLAGWGLAGQEQYF
d_call: -; clone_size: -; v_call: TRBV28; j_call: TRBJ2-2; cdr3_nt: TGTGCCAGCAGTTTAGAGTGGACAGGGGAGCTGTTTTTT; cdr3_aa: CASSLEWTGELFF
d_call: -; clone_size: many; v_call: TRBV19; j_call: TRBJ2-2; cdr3_nt: TGTGCCAGTACCCGCGGGACAACGAACACCGGGGAGCTGTTTTTT; cdr3_aa: CASTRGTTNTGELFF
d_call: TRBD1; clone_size: many; v_call: TRBV4-1; j_call: TRBJ1-1; cdr3_nt: TGCGCCAGCAGCCAAGATTTAGGGGGCATGAACACTGAAGCTTTCTTT; cdr3_aa: CASSQDLGGMNTEAFF
d_call: TRBD2; clone_size: -; v_call: TRBV7-8; j_call: TRBJ2-7; cdr3_nt: TGTGCCAGCAGCTTAGGGCTAGCGGGAGAGGTGGAGCAGTACTTC; cdr3_aa: CASSLGLAGEVEQYF
d_call: -; clone_size: -; v_call: TRBV10-1; j_call: TRBJ1-2; cdr3_nt: TGCGCCAGCAGTGAGTCGGCGGGGTATGGCTACACCTTC; cdr3_aa: CASSESAGYGYTF
d_call: TRBD1; clone_size: -; v_call: TRBV7-9; j_call: TRBJ2-7; cdr3_nt: TGTGCCAGCAGCTTATCGACAGGGGGGGTGAACGAGCAGTACTTC; cdr3_aa: CASSLSTGGVNEQYF
d_call: -; clone_size: -; v_call: TRBV29-1; j_call: TRBJ2-1; cdr3_nt: -; cdr3_aa: CNVGGGTRNEQSF
d_call: -; clone_size: once; v_call: TRBV20-1; j_call: TRBJ1-1; cdr3_nt: TGCAGCGCCTACCCTATTAGTCTTGCGGAATCGAACACTGAAGCTTTCTTT; cdr3_aa: CSAYPISLAESNTEAFF
d_call: TRBD2; clone_size: -; v_call: TRBV2; j_call: TRBJ2-3; cdr3_nt: TGTGCCAGCCTGGGACTAGCGGGACCAAATACGCGGTTTTTT; cdr3_aa: CASLGLAGPNTRFF
d_call: -; clone_size: -; v_call: TRBV6-4; j_call: TRBJ2-3; cdr3_nt: TGTGCCAGCAGTGACGGGACTAGCACAGATACGCAGTATTTT; cdr3_aa: CASSDGTSTDTQYF
d_call: TRBD2; clone_size: -; v_call: TRBV7-3; j_call: TRBJ2-5; cdr3_nt: TGTGCCAGCAGCCCGGGACTAGCGGGAGTCGAGGAGACCCAGTACTTC; cdr3_aa: CASSPGLAGVEETQYF
d_call: TRBD1; clone_size: -; v_call: TRBV18; j_call: TRBJ2-2; cdr3_nt: TGTGCCAGCTCACCACGAGGACAGGGTAACGCCGGGGAGCTGTTTTTT; cdr3_aa: CASSPRGQGNAGELFF
d_call: -; clone_size: many; v_call: TRBV7-3; j_call: TRBJ2-2; cdr3_nt: TGTGCCGGGGGTGGCGGGACGAACACCGGGGAGCTGTTTTTT; cdr3_aa: CAGGGGTNTGELFF
d_call: -; clone_size: many; v_call: TRBV5-1; j_call: TRBJ2-7; cdr3_nt: TGCGCCAGCAGCTTGGAGGGGCAGGGTCCCTACGAGCAGTACTTC; cdr3_aa: CASSLEGQGPYEQYF
d_call: -; clone_size: many; v_call: TRBV7-2; j_call: TRBJ2-3; cdr3_nt: TGTGCCAGCAGCTTATGGGTCTCGCGGGGAAGCACAGATACGCAGTATTTT; cdr3_aa: CASSLWVSRGSTDTQYF
d_call: -; clone_size: many; v_call: TRBV2; j_call: TRBJ1-2; cdr3_nt: TGTGCCAGCACCACCCTCGGACAGTCGTATGGCTACACCTTC; cdr3_aa: CASTTLGQSYGYTF
d_call: TRBD2; clone_size: many; v_call: TRBV6-5; j_call: TRBJ2-3; cdr3_nt: TGTGCCAGCAGCCCCGGGCGGGAGACAGATACGCAGTATTTT; cdr3_aa: CASSPGRETDTQYF
d_call: -; clone_size: -; v_call: TRBV20-1; j_call: TRBJ2-7; cdr3_nt: TGCAGTGCTAGAGAGGCGCGGGAGTACTTC; cdr3_aa: CSAREAREYF
d_call: -; clone_size: many; v_call: TRBV7-2; j_call: TRBJ2-5; cdr3_nt: TGTGCCAGCAGCTTAGATTGGGTTGGCCTGGAGACCCAGTACTTC; cdr3_aa: CASSLDWVGLETQYF
d_call: TRBD2; clone_size: many; v_call: TRBV7-6; j_call: TRBJ2-2; cdr3_nt: TGTGCCAGCAGCTTCCCGGGACTAGCGGCGAACACCGGGGAGCTGTTTTTT; cdr3_aa: CASSFPGLAANTGELFF
d_call: -; clone_size: -; v_call: TRBV5-4; j_call: TRBJ2-3; cdr3_nt: TGTGCCAGCAGCCTTAGGACTTTGGCAGATACGCAGTATTTT; cdr3_aa: CASSLRTLADTQYF
d_call: TRBD1; clone_size: -; v_call: TRBV7-9; j_call: TRBJ2-5; cdr3_nt: TGTGCCAGCAGTCTACGGGCAGGGGGAAACGGAGAGACCCAGTACTTC; cdr3_aa: CASSLRAGGNGETQYF
d_call: TRBD2; clone_size: -; v_call: TRBV15; j_call: TRBJ2-1; cdr3_nt: TGTGCCACCAGCAGTGGCGCGGGGGGAAGCTTCCATGAGCAGTTCTTC; cdr3_aa: CATSSGAGGSFHEQFF
d_call: -; clone_size: many; v_call: TRBV7-9; j_call: TRBJ2-3; cdr3_nt: TGTGCCAGCAGCTTAGGGAGGGCGAGGGCCAACACAGATACGCAGTATTTT; cdr3_aa: CASSLGRARANTDTQYF
d_call: -; clone_size: -; v_call: TRBV9; j_call: TRBJ1-2; cdr3_nt: TGTGCCAGCAGCCCCTACCCAACAAGTAACTATGGCTACACCTTC; cdr3_aa: CASSPYPTSNYGYTF
d_call: TRBD2; clone_size: -; v_call: TRBV10-2; j_call: TRBJ2-1; cdr3_nt: TGCGCCAGCAGCCAACCCCGACTAGCGGGACGGAAAGGGTCGGATGAGCAGTTCTTC; cdr3_aa: CASSQPRLAGRKGSDEQFF
d_call: -; clone_size: -; v_call: TRBV5-1; j_call: TRBJ1-1; cdr3_nt: TGCGCCAGCAGCCAAGGGGGTATTGTGAACACTGAAGCTTTCTTT; cdr3_aa: CASSQGGIVNTEAFF
d_call: -; clone_size: -; v_call: TRBV20-1; j_call: TRBJ2-1; cdr3_nt: TGCAGTGCTAATACAGGGACGGGGGCAGATACGCAGTTCTTC; cdr3_aa: CSANTGTGADTQFF
d_call: -; clone_size: -; v_call: TRBV20-1; j_call: TRBJ2-5; cdr3_nt: TGCAGTGCTAGAGATCTGAGGGGAGATCAGCCCCAGTACTTC; cdr3_aa: CSARDLRGDQPQYF
d_call: TRBD2; clone_size: -; v_call: TRBV5-1; j_call: TRBJ2-1; cdr3_nt: TGCGCCAGCAGCTCCGGACTAGCGGGACCCGACAATGAGCAGTTCTTC; cdr3_aa: CASSSGLAGPDNEQFF
d_call: -; clone_size: many; v_call: TRBV28; j_call: TRBJ2-2; cdr3_nt: TGTGCCAGCAGCTTTTCCGGGGAGCTGTTTTTT; cdr3_aa: CASSFSGELFF
d_call: TRBD1; clone_size: -; v_call: TRBV20-1; j_call: TRBJ1-1; cdr3_nt: TGCAGTGCTAGAGGGGTGGAGGGGGCCAAGAAAGCTTTCTTT; cdr3_aa: CSARGVEGAKKAFF
d_call: -; clone_size: many; v_call: TRBV5-1; j_call: TRBJ2-1; cdr3_nt: TGCGCCAGCAGCTTAACTGCGCTGGGGCTAGTTAGGCATGAGCAGTTCTTC; cdr3_aa: CASSLTALGLVRHEQFF
d_call: -; clone_size: -; v_call: TRBV19; j_call: TRBJ2-2; cdr3_nt: TGTGCCAGTACTGCGACGGTCGGGGAGCTGTTTTTT; cdr3_aa: CASTATVGELFF
d_call: -; clone_size: -; v_call: TRBV29-1; j_call: TRBJ2-1; cdr3_nt: TGCAGCGTTGTTGTAGGACAGTCCTACAATGAGCAGTTCTTC; cdr3_aa: CSVVVGQSYNEQFF
d_call: -; clone_size: -; v_call: TRBV2; j_call: TRBJ2-3; cdr3_nt: TGTGCCAGCAGTGGTAGGCAGTATTTT; cdr3_aa: CASSGRQYF